The present TCR beta chain was sequenced within a study of response to subunit inactivated influenza vaccine. Study-wide results and limits: New T cells are recruited in small numbers by each seasonal influenza vaccination, according to the authors' suggestion.

TCRdb itself ran the RT-PCR reads through MiXCR, one entry per CDR3 protein. This sample has some 190,000 distinct CDR3 sequences, with around 15% found just once. About this clonotype itself: What it recognizes is unknown.

V lost 2 bases and J lost 1; bases outside the gene matches: 2. CDR3 length: 16 amino acids. Germline V lookup: CDR1 DFQATT, CDR2 SNEGSKA (reference sequence). This sequence was found in a man in his fifties or sixties who received an inactivated influenza vaccine. The starting material was CD8+ T cells sorted from PBMCs, obtained around 5 days after vaccination. V gene TRBV20-1 combines with J gene TRBJ2-2; 12 nucleotides agree with TRBD2. The CDR3 loop is CSARQGLAGNTGELFF. The CDR3 DNA reads as TGCAGTGCTAGACAGGGACTAGCGGGGAACACCGGGGAGCTGTTTTTT.